This entry is about one T cell receptor beta chain. The data derive from a study of OX40 agonist ivuxolimab in advanced cancers. TCRdb's copy holds only in-frame clones and misses some; the assay was immunoSEQ multiplex PCR. The data show roughly 40,000 clones, around 90% seen once. Sample: CD4+ or CD8+ T cells sorted from blood, taken in a trial of the OX40 agonist ivuxolimab. This receptor was taken from an adult with an advanced solid tumor such as melanoma, head and neck, liver or kidney cancer.

This CDR3 reads CASSPGGLLMAFF. The DNA for the CDR3 is TGTGCCAGCAGCCCGGGCGGGCTCCTGATGGCTTTCTTT. The chain carries TRBV4-2 and TRBJ1-1, with D unresolved. The V end was cut by 4 bases, the J end by 11 bases, with 17 bases between. The CDR3 is made up of 13 amino acids. In germline, CDR1 is LGHNA, CDR2 YNFKEQ.